This T cell receptor beta chain was identified in a study of T cells in Graves' hyperthyroidism and ophthalmopathy. V lost 2 bases, J lost 2 bases, and 6 bases stayed unmatched. The CDR3 totals 16 residues. Germline loops: CDR1 LNHNV, CDR2 YYDKDF (reference sequence). This clonotype was counted at least ten times. Using RNA transcripts as the source, TCR beta CDR3 regions were amplified. Initially, a first-round RT-PCR of the TCR CDR3 employed the HTBI primer set. TCRdb independently ran MiXCR on the multiplex PCR reads; one entry per CDR3 protein. Of 270,000 or so distinct CDR3 sequences in the sample, 20% to 30% were seen once.

This chain joins TRBV15 and TRBJ1-1; 9 nucleotides line up with TRBD1. Sequences were obtained from blood. The origin of this receptor is a man in his forties or fifties with Graves' hyperthyroidism that later progressed to Graves' ophthalmopathy. CDR3 nucleotides: TGTGCCACCAGCAGAACACCGGGACAGGGAAACACTGAAGCTTTCTTT. Amino acid sequence: CATSRTPGQGNTEAFF. The variable domain in full, completed from reference TRBV15 and TRBJ1-1, reads DAMVIQNPRYQVTQFGKPVTLSCSQTLNHNVMYWYQQKSSQAPKLLFHYYDKDFNNEADTPDNFQSRRPNTSFCFLDIRSPGLGDTAMYLCATSRTPGQGNTEAFFGQGTRLTVV.